Here is one T cell receptor (beta chain) with its context. The CDR3 has 13 amino acids. The germline V gene encodes CDR1 MNHEY and CDR2 SMNVEV (reference sequence). V dropped 3 bases and J dropped 4 bases, with 7 bases sitting between them. These data come from a study of cytomegalovirus exposure and HLA in healthy donors. With 60 Vbeta and 13 Jbeta primers, the PCR was carried out. Original processing notes: In a later analysis, the count reached 76 million or so unique TCR beta chains, with approximately 10 million shared. The method was immunoSEQ multiplex PCR; TCRdb's version includes in-frame clones alone and lacks a portion of them. The V and J calls and the clone size are those of that table, but D and trimming were determined from the DNA. Altogether over 75,000 clones are present, less than 80% being singletons, with the ten largest covering roughly 2%.

What was sequenced was PBMCs. This chain uses TRBV27 with TRBJ2-1, with D uncertain. The receptor comes from a man in his thirties or forties in good health and CMV-seronegative. The DNA of the CDR3 is TGTGCCAGCAGTTTTACTGGTTACAATGAGCAGTTCTTC. Encoded protein: CASSFTGYNEQFF.